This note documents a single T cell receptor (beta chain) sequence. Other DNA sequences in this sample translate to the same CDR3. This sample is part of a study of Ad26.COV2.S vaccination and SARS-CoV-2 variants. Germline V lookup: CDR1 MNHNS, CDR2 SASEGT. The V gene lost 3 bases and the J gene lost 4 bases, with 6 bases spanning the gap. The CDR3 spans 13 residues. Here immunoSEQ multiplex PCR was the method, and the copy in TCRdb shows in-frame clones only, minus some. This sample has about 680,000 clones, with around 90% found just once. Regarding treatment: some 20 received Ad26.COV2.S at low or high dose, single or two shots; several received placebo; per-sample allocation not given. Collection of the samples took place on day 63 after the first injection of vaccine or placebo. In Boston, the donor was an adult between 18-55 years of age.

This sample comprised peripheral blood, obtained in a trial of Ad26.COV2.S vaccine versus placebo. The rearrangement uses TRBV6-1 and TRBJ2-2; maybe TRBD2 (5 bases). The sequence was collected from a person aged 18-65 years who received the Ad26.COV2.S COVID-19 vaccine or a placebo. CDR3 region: CASSDRGTGELFF. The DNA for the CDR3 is TGTGCCAGCAGTGACCGGGGCACCGGGGAGCTGTTTTTT.